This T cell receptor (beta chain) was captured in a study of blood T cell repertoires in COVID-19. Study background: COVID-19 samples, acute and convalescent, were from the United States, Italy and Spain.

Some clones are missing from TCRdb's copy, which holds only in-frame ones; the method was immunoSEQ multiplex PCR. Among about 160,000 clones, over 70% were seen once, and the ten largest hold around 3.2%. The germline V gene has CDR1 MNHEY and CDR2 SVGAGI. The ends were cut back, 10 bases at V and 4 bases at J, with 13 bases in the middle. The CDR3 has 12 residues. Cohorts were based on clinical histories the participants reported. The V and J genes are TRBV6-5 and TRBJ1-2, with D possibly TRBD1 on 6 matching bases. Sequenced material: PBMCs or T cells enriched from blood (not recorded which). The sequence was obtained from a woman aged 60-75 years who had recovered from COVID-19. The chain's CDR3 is CATYRDTYGYTF. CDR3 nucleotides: TGTGCCACTTACCGGGACACCTATGGCTACACCTTC.